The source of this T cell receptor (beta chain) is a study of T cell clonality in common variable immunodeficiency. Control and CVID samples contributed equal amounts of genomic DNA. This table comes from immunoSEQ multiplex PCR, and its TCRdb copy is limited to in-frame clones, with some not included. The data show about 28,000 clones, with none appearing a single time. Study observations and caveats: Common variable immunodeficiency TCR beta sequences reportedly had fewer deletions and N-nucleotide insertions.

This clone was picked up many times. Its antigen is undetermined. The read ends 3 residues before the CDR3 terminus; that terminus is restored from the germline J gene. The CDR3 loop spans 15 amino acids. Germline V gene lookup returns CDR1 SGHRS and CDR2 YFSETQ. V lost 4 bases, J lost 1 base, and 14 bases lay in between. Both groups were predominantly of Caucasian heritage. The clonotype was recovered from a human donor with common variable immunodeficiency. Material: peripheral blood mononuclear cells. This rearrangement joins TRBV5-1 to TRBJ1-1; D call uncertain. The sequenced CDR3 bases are TGCGCCAGCAGCCCCCTCGGGGTGGAGAACACTGAA. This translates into CASSPLGVENTE. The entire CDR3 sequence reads CASSPLGVENTEAFF.